The 5 T cell receptor beta chains listed next were all sequenced from one sample in a study of T-cell memory formation after mild COVID-19. TCRdb reprocessed the 5' RACE reads via MiXCR and lists one record per CDR3 protein. The sample carries fewer than 250,000 distinct CDR3 sequences, 27% recorded once. The sequenced material came from PBMCs or a T cell subset sorted from them (not recorded which). These receptors were collected from an adult woman who had mild COVID-19 (a few samples of this study predate the infection). Cell type and time point are not known.

J is TRBJ2-2 and V is TRBV7-2; 9 bases are a match to TRBD2. This CDR3 is 18 amino acids long. V lost 0 bases, J lost 4 bases, and 9 bases stayed unmatched. Germline CDR1 is SGHTA and CDR2 is FQGNSA. CDR3 DNA sequence: TGTGCCAGCAGCTTAGCGGGGGGCCTAGCGGGGCGCACCGGGGAGCTGTTTTTT. Translation: CASSLAGGLAGRTGELFF.

In this sample, this clonotype turned up a few times. This chain connects TRBV6-1 to TRBJ1-5; the D is unclear. Germline CDR1 is MNHNS and CDR2 is SASEGT. CDR3 length: 16 amino acids. V shed 6 bases and J shed 0 bases, with 15 bases lying between them. The CDR3 loop is CASSEDGSYSNQPQHF. The CDR3 bases are TGTGCCAGCAGCGAGGACGGAAGTTATAGCAATCAGCCCCAGCATTTT.

V usage is TRBV5-1 and J usage is TRBJ2-1; TRBD2 aligns across 8 bases. The V gene end was trimmed by 0 bases and the J gene end by 4 bases; junction bases not matched to a gene: 6. The length of the CDR3 is 16 residues. Germline-derived CDR1 and CDR2 are SGHRS and YFSETQ. In nucleotides, the CDR3 is TGCGCCAGCAGCTTGGTAGCGGGGACCCGTTACAATGAGCAGTTCTTC. Amino acids: CASSLVAGTRYNEQFF.

The gene calls are TRBV2 and TRBJ2-3; no clear D gene. Trimming stripped 7 bases from V and 6 bases from J, with 8 bases between. The CDR3 consists of 11 residues. CDR1 and CDR2 from the germline V gene are SNHLY and FYNNEI. The CDR3 sequence is CASIRVDTQYF. Here the CDR3 DNA reads TGTGCCAGCATACGGGTGGATACGCAGTATTTT.

This clonotype has just a few counts. The J gene is TRBJ2-7, the V gene TRBV29-1; the D call may be TRBD1 or TRBD2 (5 bases each). CDR3 length: 12 amino acids. V lost 5 bases, J lost 2 bases, and 10 bases lay in between. Germline V lookup: CDR1 SQVTM, CDR2 ANQGSEA. The CDR3 is CSVKGTPYEQYF. The CDR3 nucleotides read TGCAGCGTTAAAGGGACCCCCTACGAGCAGTACTTC.